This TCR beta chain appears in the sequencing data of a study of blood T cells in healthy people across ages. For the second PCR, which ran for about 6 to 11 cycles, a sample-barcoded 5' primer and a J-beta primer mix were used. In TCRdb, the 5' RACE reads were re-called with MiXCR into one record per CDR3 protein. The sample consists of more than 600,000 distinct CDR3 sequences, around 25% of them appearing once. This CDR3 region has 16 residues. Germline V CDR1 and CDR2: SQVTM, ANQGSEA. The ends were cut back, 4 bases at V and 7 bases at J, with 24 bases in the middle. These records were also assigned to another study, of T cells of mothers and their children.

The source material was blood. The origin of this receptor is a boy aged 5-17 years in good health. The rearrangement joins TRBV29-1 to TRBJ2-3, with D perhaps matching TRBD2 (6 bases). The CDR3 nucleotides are TGCAGCGTTGGACACACCCAACGGGGGACCGGGAATACGCAGTATTTT. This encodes CSVGHTQRGTGNTQYF.